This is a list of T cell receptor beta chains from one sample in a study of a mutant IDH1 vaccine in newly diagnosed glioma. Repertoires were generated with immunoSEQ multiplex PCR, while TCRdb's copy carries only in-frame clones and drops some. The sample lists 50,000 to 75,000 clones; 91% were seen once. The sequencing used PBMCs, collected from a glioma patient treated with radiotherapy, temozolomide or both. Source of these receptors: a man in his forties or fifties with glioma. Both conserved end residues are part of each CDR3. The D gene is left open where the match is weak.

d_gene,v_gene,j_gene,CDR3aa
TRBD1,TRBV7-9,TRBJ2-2,CASRETGMGVAGELFF
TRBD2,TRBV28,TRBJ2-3,CASSLQRGALSTDTQYF
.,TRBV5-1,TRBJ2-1,CASSPISGSASNEQFF
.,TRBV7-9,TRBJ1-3,CASSLRQDFSGNTIYF
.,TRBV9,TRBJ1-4,CASSAAGRGYEKLFF
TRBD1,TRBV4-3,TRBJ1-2,CASSLLGTRGGGYTF
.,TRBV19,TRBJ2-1,CASSTVPNNEQFF
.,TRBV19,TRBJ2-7,CASSTSLGDPGPYEQYF
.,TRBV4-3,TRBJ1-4,CASSQDWLGTTNEKLFF
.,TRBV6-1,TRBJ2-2,CASSAPWEGGFMGELFF
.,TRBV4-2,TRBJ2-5,CASSQERGTETQYF
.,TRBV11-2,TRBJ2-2,CASSLDGFNTGELFF
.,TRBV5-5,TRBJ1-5,CASSGSDRTNQPQHF
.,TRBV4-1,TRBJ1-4,CASSQDVSVGDKKLFF
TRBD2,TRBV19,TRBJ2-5,CASSIYPSGRQETQYF
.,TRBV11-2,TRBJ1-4,CASSTQGHSNEKLFF
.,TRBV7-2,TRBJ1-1,CASTYAGTEAFF
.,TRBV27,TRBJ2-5,CASSLTEGETQYF
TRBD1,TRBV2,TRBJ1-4,CASSGIQGRFEKLFF
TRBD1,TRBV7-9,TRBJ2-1,CASSPNPGQRYNEQFF